The next 4 T cell receptor beta chains were all read from a single sample in a study of T-cell memory formation after mild COVID-19. TCRdb used MiXCR to reprocess the 5' RACE reads, holding one entry per CDR3 protein. Among about 40,000 distinct CDR3 sequences listed, 6.1% were seen once. Sequenced input: PBMCs or a T cell subset sorted from them (not recorded which). The receptors were gathered from an adult who had mild COVID-19 (a few samples of this study predate the infection). Cell type and time point are not known.

This clonotype showed up just a few times. The chain employs TRBV9 and TRBJ1-1; TRBD1 aligns across 9 bases. The V gene end was trimmed by 0 bases and the J gene end by 7 bases; junction bases not matched to a gene: 4. CDR3 size: 14 residues. Germline V lookup: CDR1 SGDLS, CDR2 YYNGEE. The CDR3 loop is CASSVGTGGNEAFF. The CDR3 DNA is TGTGCCAGCAGCGTAGGAACAGGGGGCAATGAAGCTTTCTTT. The whole variable domain, remainder taken from reference TRBV9 and TRBJ1-1, is DSGVTQTPKHLITATGQRVTLRCSPRSGDLSVYWYQQSLDQGLQFLIQYYNGEERAKGNILERFSAQQFPDLHSELNLSSLELGDSALYFCASSVGTGGNEAFFGQGTRLTVV.

This clonotype showed up just a few times. The V and J genes are TRBV19 and TRBJ2-5; 12 bases match TRBD2. V shed 3 bases and J 9 bases; nucleotides not matched to a gene: 11. Germline V gives CDR1 LNHDA, CDR2 SQIVND (reference sequence). The CDR3 loop spans 16 amino acids. This CDR3 is CASSIQLAGGPYAQYF. In DNA form, the CDR3 reads TGTGCCAGTAGTATCCAACTAGCGGGAGGCCCGTATGCCCAGTACTTC.

The chain joins TRBV2 to TRBJ2-3; D is perhaps TRBD1 or TRBD2 (5 bases each). The CDR3 has 13 amino acids. CDR1 and CDR2 from the germline V gene are SNHLY and FYNNEI. Trimming took off 11 bases at V and 3 bases at J, with 15 bases between the two ends. CDR3: CAEGSLVTDTQYF. For the CDR3, the DNA is TGTGCCGAGGGGAGCCTAGTTACAGATACGCAGTATTTT.

This clonotype was counted ten times or more. The chain carries TRBV20-1 and TRBJ1-5; 10 bases are shared with TRBD1. V trimming: 6 bases; J trimming: 2 bases; junction bases outside the gene matches: 10. The CDR3 is 16 residues long. Germline-derived CDR1 and CDR2 are DFQATT and SNEGSKA (reference sequence). CDR3 amino acids: CSARDRGIFGNQPQHF. For the CDR3, the DNA is TGCAGTGCGAGGGACAGGGGAATTTTCGGCAATCAGCCCCAGCATTTT.